This T cell receptor (beta chain) is drawn from a study of blood T cell repertoires in COVID-19. Germline assignment: CDR1 SGHDT and CDR2 YYEEEE. The V end lost 2 bases, the J end lost 6 bases, and 12 bases lay between the germline ends. The CDR3 contains 14 residues. Generated by immunoSEQ multiplex PCR, the TCRdb table keeps only in-frame clones and is missing some. The data hold 500,000 or so clones, with around 87% observed a single time. The origin of this receptor is a woman younger than 35 who had recovered from COVID-19. The rearrangement links TRBV5-6 to TRBJ2-1; D possibly corresponds to TRBD2 (6 bases). Sequencing was done on a sample of PBMCs or T cells enriched from blood (not recorded which). CDR3 sequence reads: CASSFPAGGNEQFF. The DNA of the CDR3 is TGTGCCAGCAGCTTCCCGGCCGGGGGCAATGAGCAGTTCTTC.